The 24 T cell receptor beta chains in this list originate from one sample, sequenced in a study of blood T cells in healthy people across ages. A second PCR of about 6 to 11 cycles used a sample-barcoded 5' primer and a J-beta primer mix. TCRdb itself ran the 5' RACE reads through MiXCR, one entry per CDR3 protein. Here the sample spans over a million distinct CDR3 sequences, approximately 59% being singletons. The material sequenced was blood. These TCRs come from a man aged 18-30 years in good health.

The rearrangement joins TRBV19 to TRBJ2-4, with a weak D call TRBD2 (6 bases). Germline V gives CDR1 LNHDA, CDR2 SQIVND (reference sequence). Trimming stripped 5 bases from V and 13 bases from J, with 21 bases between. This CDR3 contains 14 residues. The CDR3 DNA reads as TGTGCCAGTAGTGTTGGGACTGGGGTGTGGGAGCAGTACTTC. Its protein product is CASSVGTGVWEQYF.

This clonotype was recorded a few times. CDR3 sequence reads: CASSQDPNSETQYF. The CDR3, as DNA: TGCGCCAGCAGCCAAGATCCAAATTCAGAGACCCAGTACTTC. The chain joins TRBV4-1 to TRBJ2-5; the D is unclear. The CDR3 covers 14 residues. The V gene lost 0 bases and the J gene lost 4 bases, with 9 bases spanning the gap. Germline V gene data show CDR1 as MGHRA and CDR2 as YSYEKL.

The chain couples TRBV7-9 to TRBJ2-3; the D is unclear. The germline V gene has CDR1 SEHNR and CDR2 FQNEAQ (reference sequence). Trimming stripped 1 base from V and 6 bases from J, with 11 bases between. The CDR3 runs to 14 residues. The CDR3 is CASSLDGPGDTQYF. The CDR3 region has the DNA TGTGCCAGCAGCTTAGATGGCCCTGGGGATACGCAGTATTTT. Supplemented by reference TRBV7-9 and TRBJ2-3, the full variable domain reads DTGVSQNPRHKITKRGQNVTFRCDPISEHNRLYWYRQTLGQGPEFLTYFQNEAQLEKSRLLSDRFSAERPKGSFSTLEIQRTEQGDSAMYLCASSLDGPGDTQYFGPGTRLTVL.

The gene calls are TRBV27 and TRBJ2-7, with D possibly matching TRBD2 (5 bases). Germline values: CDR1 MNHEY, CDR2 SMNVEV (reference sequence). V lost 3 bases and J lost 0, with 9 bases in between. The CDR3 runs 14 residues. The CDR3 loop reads CASSFSVSSYEQYF. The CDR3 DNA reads TGTGCCAGCAGTTTTAGCGTCAGCTCCTACGAGCAGTACTTC.

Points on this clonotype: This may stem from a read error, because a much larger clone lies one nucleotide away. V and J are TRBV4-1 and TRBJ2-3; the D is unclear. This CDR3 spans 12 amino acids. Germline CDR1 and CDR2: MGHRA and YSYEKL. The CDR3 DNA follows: TGCGCCAGCAGCCAAGTCACAAATACGCAGTATTTT. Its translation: CASSQVTNTQYF.

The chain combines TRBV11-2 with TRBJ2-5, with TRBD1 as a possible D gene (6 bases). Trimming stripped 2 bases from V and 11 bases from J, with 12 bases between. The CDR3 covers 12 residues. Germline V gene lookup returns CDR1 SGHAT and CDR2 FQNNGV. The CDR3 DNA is TGTGCCAGCAGCTTATTGAAGGGGGAGCAGTACTTC. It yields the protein CASSLLKGEQYF.

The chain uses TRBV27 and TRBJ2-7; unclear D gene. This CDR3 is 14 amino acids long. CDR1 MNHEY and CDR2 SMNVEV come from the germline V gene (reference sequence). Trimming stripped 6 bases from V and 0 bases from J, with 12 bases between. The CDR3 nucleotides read TGTGCCAGCAGCCCTTTGGTTGGCTCCTACGAGCAGTACTTC. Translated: CASSPLVGSYEQYF.

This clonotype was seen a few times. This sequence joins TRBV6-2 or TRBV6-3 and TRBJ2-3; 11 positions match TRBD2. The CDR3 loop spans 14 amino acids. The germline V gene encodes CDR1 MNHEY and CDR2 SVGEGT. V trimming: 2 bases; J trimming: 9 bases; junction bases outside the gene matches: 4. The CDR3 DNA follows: TGTGCCAGCAGTTACCTAGCGGGGGGCGGAACGCAGTATTTT. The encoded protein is CASSYLAGGGTQYF.

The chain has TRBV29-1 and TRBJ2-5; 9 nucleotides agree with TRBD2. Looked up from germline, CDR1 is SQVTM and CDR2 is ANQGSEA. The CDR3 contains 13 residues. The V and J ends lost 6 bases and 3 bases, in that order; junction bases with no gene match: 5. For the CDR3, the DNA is TGCAGCGTCGGAGGCGGGGGGGAAGAGACCCAGTACTTC. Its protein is CSVGGGGEETQYF.

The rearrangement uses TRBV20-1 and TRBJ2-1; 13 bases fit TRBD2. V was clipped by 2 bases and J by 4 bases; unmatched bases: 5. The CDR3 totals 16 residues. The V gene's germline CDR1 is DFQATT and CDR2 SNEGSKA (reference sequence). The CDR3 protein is CSARPGLAGEYNEQFF. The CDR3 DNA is TGCAGTGCTAGACCTGGACTAGCGGGGGAGTACAATGAGCAGTTCTTC.

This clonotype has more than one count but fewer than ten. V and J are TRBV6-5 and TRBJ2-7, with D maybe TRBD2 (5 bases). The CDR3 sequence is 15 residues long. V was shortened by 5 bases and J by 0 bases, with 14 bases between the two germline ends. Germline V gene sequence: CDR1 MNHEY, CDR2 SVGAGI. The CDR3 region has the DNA TGTGCCAGCAGTCCCCTCTTGGGAGACTCCTACGAGCAGTACTTC. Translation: CASSPLLGDSYEQYF.

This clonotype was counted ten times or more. The CDR3 bases are TGTGCCAGCAGCCCCGGGCAGGGAAACTACGAGCAGTACTTC. Protein sequence: CASSPGQGNYEQYF. The chain carries TRBV4-2 and TRBJ2-7; D possibly corresponds to TRBD1 (5 bases). CDR1 is LGHNA, CDR2 YNFKEQ, per germline. V was trimmed by 4 bases and J by 3 bases, leaving 13 bases between them. This CDR3 has 14 residues.

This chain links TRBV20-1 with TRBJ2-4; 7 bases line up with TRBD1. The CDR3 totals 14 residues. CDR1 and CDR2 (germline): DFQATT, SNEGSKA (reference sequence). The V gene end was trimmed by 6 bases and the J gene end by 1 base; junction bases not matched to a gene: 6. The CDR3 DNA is TGCAGTGCAAGGACAGGAGAGGCCAAAAACATTCAGTACTTC. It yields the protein CSARTGEAKNIQYF.

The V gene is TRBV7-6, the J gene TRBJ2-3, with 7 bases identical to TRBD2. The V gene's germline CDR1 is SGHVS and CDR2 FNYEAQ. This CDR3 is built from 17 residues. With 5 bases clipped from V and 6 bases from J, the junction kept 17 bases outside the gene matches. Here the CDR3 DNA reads TGTGCCAGCAGCACACCGGAGCGGGGTCCCGACCGGGATACGCAGTATTTT. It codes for CASSTPERGPDRDTQYF.

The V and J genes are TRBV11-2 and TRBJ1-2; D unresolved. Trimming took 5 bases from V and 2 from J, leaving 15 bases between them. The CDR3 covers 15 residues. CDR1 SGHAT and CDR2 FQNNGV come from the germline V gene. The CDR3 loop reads CASSQTLGENYGYTF. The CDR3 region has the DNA TGTGCCAGCAGCCAAACACTCGGGGAGAACTATGGCTACACCTTC.

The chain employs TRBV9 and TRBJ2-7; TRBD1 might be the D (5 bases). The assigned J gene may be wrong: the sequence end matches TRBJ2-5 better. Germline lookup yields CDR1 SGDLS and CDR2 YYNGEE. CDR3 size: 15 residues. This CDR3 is CASSLLGHPAETQYF. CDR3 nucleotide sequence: TGTGCCAGCAGTCTCCTCGGACATCCAGCGGAGACCCAGTACTTC.

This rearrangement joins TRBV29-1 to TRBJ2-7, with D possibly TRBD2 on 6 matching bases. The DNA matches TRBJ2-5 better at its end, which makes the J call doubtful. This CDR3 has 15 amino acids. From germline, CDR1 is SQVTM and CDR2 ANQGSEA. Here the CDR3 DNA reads TGCAGCGTTGAGCTCGTCCCGGGACTCCTGAAGACCCAGTACTTC. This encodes CSVELVPGLLKTQYF.

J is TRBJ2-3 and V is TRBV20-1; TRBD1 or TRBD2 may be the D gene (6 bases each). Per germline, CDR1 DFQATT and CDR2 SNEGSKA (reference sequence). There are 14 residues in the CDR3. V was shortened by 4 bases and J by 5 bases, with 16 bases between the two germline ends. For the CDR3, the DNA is TGCAGTGCTAAGATAGGGGGAGCGGGAGATACGCAGTATTTT. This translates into CSAKIGGAGDTQYF.

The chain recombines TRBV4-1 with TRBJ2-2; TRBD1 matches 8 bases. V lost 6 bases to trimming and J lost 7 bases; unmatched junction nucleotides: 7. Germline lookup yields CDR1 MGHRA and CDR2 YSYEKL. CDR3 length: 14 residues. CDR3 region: CASSQGAISGELFF. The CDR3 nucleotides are TGCGCCAGCAGTCAGGGGGCTATAAGCGGGGAGCTGTTTTTT.

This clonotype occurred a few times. The CDR3 region has the DNA TGTGCCAGCAGCTTAGAGGAAGCCAAAAACATTCAGTACTTC. This encodes CASSLEEAKNIQYF. This chain joins TRBV7-9 and TRBJ2-4; no definite D call. The CDR3 contains 14 residues. Germline V gene sequence: CDR1 SEHNR, CDR2 FQNEAQ (reference sequence). Trimming took 1 base from V and 0 from J, leaving 4 bases between them.

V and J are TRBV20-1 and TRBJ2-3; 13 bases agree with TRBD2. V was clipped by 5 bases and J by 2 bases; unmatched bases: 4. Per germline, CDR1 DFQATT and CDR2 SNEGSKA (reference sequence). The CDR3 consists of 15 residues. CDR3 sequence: CSAATSGGFTDTQYF. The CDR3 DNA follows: TGCAGTGCTGCGACTAGCGGGGGGTTCACAGATACGCAGTATTTT.

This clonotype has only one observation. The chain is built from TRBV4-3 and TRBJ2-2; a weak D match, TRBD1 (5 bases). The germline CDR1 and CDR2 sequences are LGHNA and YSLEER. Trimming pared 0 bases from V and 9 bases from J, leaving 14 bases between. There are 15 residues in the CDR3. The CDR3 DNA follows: TGCGCCAGCAGCCAAGAGCAGGGCGTGTTTTGGGAGCTGTTTTTT. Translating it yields CASSQEQGVFWELFF.

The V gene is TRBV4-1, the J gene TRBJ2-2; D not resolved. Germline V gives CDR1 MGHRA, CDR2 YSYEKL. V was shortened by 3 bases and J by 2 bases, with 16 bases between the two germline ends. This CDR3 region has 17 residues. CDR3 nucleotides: TGCGCCAGCAGCCATCATGTGAGGCAAGTCAACACCGGGGAGCTGTTTTTT. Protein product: CASSHHVRQVNTGELFF.

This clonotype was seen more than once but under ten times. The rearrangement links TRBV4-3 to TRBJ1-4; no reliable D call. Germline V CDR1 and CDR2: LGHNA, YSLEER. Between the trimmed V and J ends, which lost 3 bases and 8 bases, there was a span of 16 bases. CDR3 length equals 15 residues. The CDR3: CASSQILSGKEKLFF. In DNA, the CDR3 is TGCGCCAGCAGCCAGATCCTCTCCGGGAAAGAAAAACTGTTTTTT.